Following are 6 T cell receptor beta chains from one sample sequenced in a study of T cell repertoires in cytomegalovirus infection. These TCRs are of unknown antigen specificity. One entry per CDR3 protein, called by TCRdb with MiXCR from the reads. The sample includes about 89,000 distinct CDR3 sequences, approximately 30% seen only once; the top ten take over 60%. Sequenced here: CD8+ T cells from cultured PBMCs, sampled from culture after CMV antigen stimulation. Receptors were obtained from a human donor in good health (CMV status not recorded). Some clones in this sample may be carry-over from other donors' samples.

The J gene is TRBJ2-1, the V gene TRBV5-4, with a tentative D call TRBD2 (6 bases). CDR1 SGHNT and CDR2 YYREEE come from the germline V gene (reference sequence). V gave up 2 bases and J gave up 3 bases, with 12 bases separating them. The CDR3 is 15 residues long. The CDR3 spells CASSLGTLIYNEQFF. The CDR3 region has the DNA TGTGCCAGCAGCTTAGGGACTCTAATCTACAATGAGCAGTTCTTC.

This clonotype turned up a few times. The chain combines TRBV12-3 or TRBV12-4 with TRBJ1-1; D is possibly TRBD1 (6 bases). This CDR3 comprises 14 residues. The V gene lost 2 bases and the J gene lost 3 bases, with 10 bases spanning the gap. CDR3: CASSLWGADTEAFF. In DNA, the CDR3 is TGTGCCAGCAGTTTATGGGGGGCGGACACTGAAGCTTTCTTT.

The CDR3 DNA follows: TGTGCCAGCAGTCCGGGACCGGCCGAAGAGACCCAGTACTTC. It encodes CASSPGPAEETQYF. The chain couples TRBV6-5 to TRBJ2-5; D possibly matches TRBD1 or TRBD2 (5 bases each). V lost 5 bases and J lost 3, with 13 bases in between. Germline V lookup: CDR1 MNHEY, CDR2 SVGAGI. The CDR3 is made up of 14 amino acids.

This clonotype was picked up a small number of times. The gene calls are TRBV19 and TRBJ1-1; 7 bases map to TRBD1. CDR1 LNHDA and CDR2 SQIVND come from the germline V gene (reference sequence). This CDR3 is built from 14 residues. Written as DNA, the CDR3 is TGTGCAAGTGAACCGGGACAGCGCATCACTGAAGCTTTCTTT. Encoded protein: CASEPGQRITEAFF.

This clonotype was recorded a few times. The chain links TRBV27 to TRBJ2-1, with D maybe TRBD2 (6 bases). The CDR3 has 12 amino acids. V was cut by 5 bases and J by 9 bases, with 11 bases left in between. The germline V gene encodes CDR1 MNHEY and CDR2 SMNVEV (reference sequence). DNA of the CDR3: TGTGCCAGCAGTCGAGGAGGGCCTGAGCAGTTCTTC. Encoded protein: CASSRGGPEQFF.

The V and J genes are TRBV6-5 and TRBJ2-3, with D tentatively TRBD2 (7 bases). Trimming removed 1 base at V and 2 bases at J, with 13 bases between. Germline V lookup: CDR1 MNHEY, CDR2 SVGAGI. The CDR3 covers 16 residues. CDR3 sequence: CASSYLPGGSTDTQYF. For the CDR3, the DNA is TGTGCCAGCAGTTACTTACCGGGGGGCTCCACAGATACGCAGTATTTT.